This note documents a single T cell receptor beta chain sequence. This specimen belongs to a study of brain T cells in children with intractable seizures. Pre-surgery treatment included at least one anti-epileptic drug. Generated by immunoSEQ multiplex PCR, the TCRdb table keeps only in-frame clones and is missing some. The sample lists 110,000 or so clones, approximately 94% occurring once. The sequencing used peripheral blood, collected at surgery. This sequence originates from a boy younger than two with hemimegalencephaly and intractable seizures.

CDR3 in DNA: TGTGCCAGCAGTGAAGCGGGCGAGCAGTACTTC. Translated, it gives CASSEAGEQYF. The V gene is TRBV2, the J gene TRBJ2-7, with no clear D. Trimming stripped 0 bases from V and 6 bases from J, with 3 bases between. Germline V gives CDR1 SNHLY, CDR2 FYNNEI. The CDR3 consists of 11 residues. Drawing the rest from reference TRBV2 and TRBJ2-7, the complete variable domain is EPEVTQTPSHQVTQMGQEVILRCVPISNHLYFYWYRQILGQKVEFLVSFYNNEISEKSEIFDDQFSVERPDGSNFTLKIRSTKLEDSAMYFCASSEAGEQYFGPGTRLTVT.